There are a few counts of the clone carrying this TCR beta chain. The antigen is undetermined. These data come from a study of post-analysis software for immune sequencing data. In the study overall: Secondary progressive, relapsing-remitting and progressive-relapsing multiple sclerosis were among the included disease courses.

Trimming took off 5 bases at V and 2 bases at J, with 13 bases between the two ends. The CDR3 totals 15 residues. From germline, CDR1 is SGHAT and CDR2 FQNNGV. Unique molecular identifiers featured in each of the TCR beta cDNA libraries. TCRdb re-analysed the PCR reads in MiXCR, keeping a single row per CDR3 protein. The table shows fewer than 850,000 distinct CDR3 sequences, with 25% to 30% occurring only once. Study-wide findings and caveats: Controls had lower frequencies than patients of a handful of TRBV segments, which included TRBV5-6, TRBV5-1 and TRBV20-1. Multiple sclerosis patients showed significantly lower normalized Chao1 diversity than controls did.

This clonotype was obtained from a girl aged 5-17 years with multiple sclerosis. This sequence joins TRBV11-2 and TRBJ2-1; TRBD1 might be the D (6 bases). The sample was blood. The DNA of the CDR3 is TGTGCCAGCAGCCCCGACAGGCGACCCTACAATGAGCAGTTCTTC. This sequence encodes CASSPDRRPYNEQFF.